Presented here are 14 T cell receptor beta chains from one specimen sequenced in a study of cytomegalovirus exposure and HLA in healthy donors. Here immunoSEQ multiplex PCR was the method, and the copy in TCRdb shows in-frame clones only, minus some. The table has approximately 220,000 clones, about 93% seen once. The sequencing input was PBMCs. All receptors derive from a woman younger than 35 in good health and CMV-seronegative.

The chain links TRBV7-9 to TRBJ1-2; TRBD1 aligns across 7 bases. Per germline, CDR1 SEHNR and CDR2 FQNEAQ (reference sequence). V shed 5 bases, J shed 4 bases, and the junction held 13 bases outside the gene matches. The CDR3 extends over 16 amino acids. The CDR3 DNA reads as TGTGCCAGCAGCCTAGATCTTACAGGGGTGGGCTATGGCTACACCTTC. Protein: CASSLDLTGVGYGYTF.

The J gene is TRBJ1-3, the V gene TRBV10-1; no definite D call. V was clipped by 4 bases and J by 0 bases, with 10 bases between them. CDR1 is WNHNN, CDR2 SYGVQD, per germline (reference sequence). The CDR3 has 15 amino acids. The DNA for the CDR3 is TGCGCCAGCAGTGGGCCCTTGATCTCTGGAAACACCATATATTTT. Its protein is CASSGPLISGNTIYF.

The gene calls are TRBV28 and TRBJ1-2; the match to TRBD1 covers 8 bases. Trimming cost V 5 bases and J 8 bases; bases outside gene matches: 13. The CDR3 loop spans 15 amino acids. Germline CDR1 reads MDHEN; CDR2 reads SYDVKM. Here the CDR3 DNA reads TGTGCCAGCAGTCAAAACGGACAGGGAGATTTCGGCTACACCTTC. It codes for CASSQNGQGDFGYTF.

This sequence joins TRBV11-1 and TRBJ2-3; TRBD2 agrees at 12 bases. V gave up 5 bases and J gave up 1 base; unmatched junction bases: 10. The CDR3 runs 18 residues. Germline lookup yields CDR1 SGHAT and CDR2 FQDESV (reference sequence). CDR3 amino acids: CASSPTTSGSRGTDTQYF. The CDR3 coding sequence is TGTGCCAGCAGCCCCACGACTAGCGGGAGCAGGGGCACAGATACGCAGTATTTT.

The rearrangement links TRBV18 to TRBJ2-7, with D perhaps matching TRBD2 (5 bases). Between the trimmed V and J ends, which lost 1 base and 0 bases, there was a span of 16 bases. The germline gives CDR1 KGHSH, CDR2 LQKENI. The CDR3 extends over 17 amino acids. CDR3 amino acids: CASSPLRITRTSYEQYF. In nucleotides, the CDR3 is TGTGCCAGCTCACCACTGCGGATTACTAGGACCTCCTACGAGCAGTACTTC.

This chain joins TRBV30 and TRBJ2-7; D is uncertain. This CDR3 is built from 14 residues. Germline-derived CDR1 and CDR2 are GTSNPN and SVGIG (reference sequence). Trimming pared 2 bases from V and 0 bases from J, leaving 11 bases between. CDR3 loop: CAWSPDERSYEQYF. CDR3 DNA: TGTGCCTGGAGTCCCGATGAGCGCTCCTACGAGCAGTACTTC.

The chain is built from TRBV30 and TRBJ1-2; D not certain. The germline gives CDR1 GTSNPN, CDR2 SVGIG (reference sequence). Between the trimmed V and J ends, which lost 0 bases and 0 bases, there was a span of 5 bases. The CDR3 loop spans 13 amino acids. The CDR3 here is CAWSVTPNYGYTF. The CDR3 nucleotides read TGTGCCTGGAGTGTGACTCCTAACTATGGCTACACCTTC.

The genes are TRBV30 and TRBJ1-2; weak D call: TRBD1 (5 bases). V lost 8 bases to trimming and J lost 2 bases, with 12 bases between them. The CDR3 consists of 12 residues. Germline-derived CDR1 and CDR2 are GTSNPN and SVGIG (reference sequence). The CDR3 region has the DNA TGTGCCCTGACAGACGGCAACTATGGCTACACCTTC. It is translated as CALTDGNYGYTF.

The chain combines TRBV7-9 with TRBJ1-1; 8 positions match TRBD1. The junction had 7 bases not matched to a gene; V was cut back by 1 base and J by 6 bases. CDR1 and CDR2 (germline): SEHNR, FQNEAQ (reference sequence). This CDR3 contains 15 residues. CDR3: CASSLGETGVAEAFF. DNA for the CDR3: TGTGCCAGCAGCTTAGGAGAGACAGGGGTCGCTGAAGCTTTCTTT.

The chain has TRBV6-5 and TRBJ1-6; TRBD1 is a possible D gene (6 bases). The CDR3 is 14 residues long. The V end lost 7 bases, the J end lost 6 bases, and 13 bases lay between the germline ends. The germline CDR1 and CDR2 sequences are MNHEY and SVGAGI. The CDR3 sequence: CASNVQGINSPLHF. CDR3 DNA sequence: TGTGCCAGCAATGTACAGGGAATTAATTCACCCCTCCACTTT.

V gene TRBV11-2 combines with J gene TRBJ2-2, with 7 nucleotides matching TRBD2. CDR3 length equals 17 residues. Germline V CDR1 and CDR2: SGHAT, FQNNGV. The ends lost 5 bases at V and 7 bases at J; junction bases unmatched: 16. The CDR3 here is CASSLSVIGGSNGELFF. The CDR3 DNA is TGTGCCAGCAGCCTTAGCGTAATAGGCGGGAGCAACGGGGAGCTGTTTTTT.

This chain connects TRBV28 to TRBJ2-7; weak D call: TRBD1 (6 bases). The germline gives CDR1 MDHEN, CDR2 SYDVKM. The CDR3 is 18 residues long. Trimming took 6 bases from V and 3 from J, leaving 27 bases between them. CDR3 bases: TGTGCCAGCAGCTATGATACCGGGACACTAAGCACTATCTACGAGCAGTACTTC. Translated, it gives CASSYDTGTLSTIYEQYF.

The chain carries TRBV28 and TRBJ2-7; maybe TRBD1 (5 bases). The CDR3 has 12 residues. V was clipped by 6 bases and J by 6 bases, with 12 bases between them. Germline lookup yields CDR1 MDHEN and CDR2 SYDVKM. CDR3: CASRIQGSEQYF. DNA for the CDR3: TGTGCCAGCAGGATCCAGGGTTCCGAGCAGTACTTC. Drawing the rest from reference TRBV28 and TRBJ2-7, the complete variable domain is DVKVTQSSRYLVKRTGEKVFLECVQDMDHENMFWYRQDPGLGLRLIYFSYDVKMKEKGDIPEGYSVSREKKERFSLILESASTNQTSMYLCASRIQGSEQYFGPGTRLTVT.

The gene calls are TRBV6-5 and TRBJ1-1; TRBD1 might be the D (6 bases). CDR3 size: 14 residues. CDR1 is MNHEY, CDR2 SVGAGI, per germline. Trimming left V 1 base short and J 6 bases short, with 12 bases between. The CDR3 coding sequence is TGTGCCAGCAGTTACTTCCAGGGGATTGCTGAAGCTTTCTTT. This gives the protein CASSYFQGIAEAFF.